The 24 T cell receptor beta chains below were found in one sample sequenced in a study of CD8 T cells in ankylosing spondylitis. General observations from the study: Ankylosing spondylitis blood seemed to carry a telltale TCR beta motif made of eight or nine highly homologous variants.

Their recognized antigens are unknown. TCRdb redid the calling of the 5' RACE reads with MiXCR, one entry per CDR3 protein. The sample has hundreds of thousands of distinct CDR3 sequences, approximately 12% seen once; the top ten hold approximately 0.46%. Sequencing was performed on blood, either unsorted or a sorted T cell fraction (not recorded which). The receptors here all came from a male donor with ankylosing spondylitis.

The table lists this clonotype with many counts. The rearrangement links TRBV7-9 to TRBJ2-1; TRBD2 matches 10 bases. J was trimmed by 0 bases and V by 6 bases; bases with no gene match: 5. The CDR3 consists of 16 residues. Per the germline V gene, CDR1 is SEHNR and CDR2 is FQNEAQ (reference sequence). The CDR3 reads CASRGSGGTSYNEQFF. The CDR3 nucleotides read TGTGCCAGCAGGGGTAGCGGGGGGACCTCCTACAATGAGCAGTTCTTC.

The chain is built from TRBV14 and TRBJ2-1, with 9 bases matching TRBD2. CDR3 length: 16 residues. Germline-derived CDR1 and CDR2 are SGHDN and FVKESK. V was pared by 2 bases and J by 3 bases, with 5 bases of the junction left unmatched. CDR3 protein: CASSQLTSGLYNEQFF. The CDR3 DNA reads TGTGCCAGCAGCCAACTAACTAGCGGGCTCTACAATGAGCAGTTCTTC. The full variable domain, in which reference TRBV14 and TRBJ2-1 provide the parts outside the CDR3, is EAGVTQFPSHSVIEKGQTVTLRCDPISGHDNLYWYRRVMGKEIKFLLHFVKESKQDESGMPNNRFLAERTGGTYSTLKVQPAELEDSGVYFCASSQLTSGLYNEQFFGPGTRLTVL.

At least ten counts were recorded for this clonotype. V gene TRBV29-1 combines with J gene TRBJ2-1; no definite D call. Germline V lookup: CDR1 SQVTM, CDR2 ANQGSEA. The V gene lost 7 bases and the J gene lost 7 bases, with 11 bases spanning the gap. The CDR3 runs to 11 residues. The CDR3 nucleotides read TGCAGCGCGGAGTATGTTAATGAGCAGTTCTTC. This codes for CSAEYVNEQFF.

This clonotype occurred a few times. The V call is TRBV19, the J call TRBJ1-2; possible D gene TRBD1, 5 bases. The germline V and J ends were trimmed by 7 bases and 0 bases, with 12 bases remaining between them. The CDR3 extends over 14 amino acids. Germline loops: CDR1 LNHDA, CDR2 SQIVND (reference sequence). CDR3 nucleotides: TGTGCCAGTACCGAACAGGAAGCTAACTATGGCTACACCTTC. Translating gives CASTEQEANYGYTF.

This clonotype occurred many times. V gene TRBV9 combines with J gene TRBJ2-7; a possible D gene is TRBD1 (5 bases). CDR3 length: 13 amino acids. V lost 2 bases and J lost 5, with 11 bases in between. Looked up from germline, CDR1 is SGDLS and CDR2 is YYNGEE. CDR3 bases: TGTGCCAGCAGCGTCCCAGGGATCGACGAGCAGTACTTC. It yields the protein CASSVPGIDEQYF.

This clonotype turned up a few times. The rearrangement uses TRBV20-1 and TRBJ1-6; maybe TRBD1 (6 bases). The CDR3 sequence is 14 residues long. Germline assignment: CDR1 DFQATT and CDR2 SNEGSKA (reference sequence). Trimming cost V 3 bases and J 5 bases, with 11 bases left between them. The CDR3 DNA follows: TGCAGTGCTAGGAGGGGGATGGATAATTCACCCCTCCACTTT. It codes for CSARRGMDNSPLHF.

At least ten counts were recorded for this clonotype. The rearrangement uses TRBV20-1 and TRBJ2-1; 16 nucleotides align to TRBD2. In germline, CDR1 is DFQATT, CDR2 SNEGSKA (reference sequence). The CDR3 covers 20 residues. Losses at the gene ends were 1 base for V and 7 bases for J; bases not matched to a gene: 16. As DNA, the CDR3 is TGCAGTGCTAGAGCCTTACCGGGACTAGCGGGAGGGCCCTCCGGGAATGAGCAGTTCTTC. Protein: CSARALPGLAGGPSGNEQFF.

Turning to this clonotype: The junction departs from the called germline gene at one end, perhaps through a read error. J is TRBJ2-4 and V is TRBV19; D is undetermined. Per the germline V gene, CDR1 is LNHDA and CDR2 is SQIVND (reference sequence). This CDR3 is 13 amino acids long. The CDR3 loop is CASSLAGEKIQYF. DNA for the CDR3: TGTGCCAGTAGTCTCGCTGGGGAAAAGATTCAGTACTTC. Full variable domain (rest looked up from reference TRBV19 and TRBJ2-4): DGGITQSPKYLFRKEGQNVTLSCEQNLNHDAMYWYRQDPGQGLRLIYYSQIVNDFQKGDIAEGYSVSREKKESFPLTVTSAQKNPTAFYLCASSLAGEKIQYFGAGTRLSVL.

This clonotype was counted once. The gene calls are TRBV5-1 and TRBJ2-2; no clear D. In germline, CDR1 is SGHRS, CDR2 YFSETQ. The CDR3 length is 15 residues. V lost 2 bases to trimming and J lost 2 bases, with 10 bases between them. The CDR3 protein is CASSLQRFNTGELFF. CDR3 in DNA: TGCGCCAGCAGCTTACAGCGCTTCAACACCGGGGAGCTGTTTTTT.

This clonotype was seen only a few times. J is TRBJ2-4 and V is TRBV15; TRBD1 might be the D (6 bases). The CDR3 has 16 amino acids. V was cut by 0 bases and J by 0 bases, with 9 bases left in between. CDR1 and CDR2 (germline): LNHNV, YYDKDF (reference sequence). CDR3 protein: CATSRDGQLAKNIQYF. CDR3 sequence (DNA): TGTGCCACCAGCAGAGATGGACAGCTAGCCAAAAACATTCAGTACTTC.

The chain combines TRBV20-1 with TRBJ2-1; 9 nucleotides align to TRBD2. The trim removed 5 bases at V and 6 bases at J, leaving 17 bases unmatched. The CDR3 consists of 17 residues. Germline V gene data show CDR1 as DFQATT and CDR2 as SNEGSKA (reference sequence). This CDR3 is CSAVRHRREGGGNEQFF. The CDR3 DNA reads TGCAGTGCTGTTCGTCATCGGCGGGAGGGGGGTGGCAATGAGCAGTTCTTC.

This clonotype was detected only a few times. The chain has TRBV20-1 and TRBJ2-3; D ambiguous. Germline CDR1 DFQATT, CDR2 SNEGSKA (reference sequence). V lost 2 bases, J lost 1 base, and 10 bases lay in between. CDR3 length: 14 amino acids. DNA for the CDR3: TGCAGTGCTAGAATGGGCGGCCGCACAGATACGCAGTATTTT. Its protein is CSARMGGRTDTQYF.

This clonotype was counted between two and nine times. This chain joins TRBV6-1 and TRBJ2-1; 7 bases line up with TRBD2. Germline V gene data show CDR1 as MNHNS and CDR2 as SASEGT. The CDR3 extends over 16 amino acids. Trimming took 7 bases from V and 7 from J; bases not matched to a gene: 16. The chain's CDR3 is CASTPWGGRAGNEQFF. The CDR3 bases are TGTGCCAGCACCCCCTGGGGGGGGAGGGCCGGGAATGAGCAGTTCTTC.

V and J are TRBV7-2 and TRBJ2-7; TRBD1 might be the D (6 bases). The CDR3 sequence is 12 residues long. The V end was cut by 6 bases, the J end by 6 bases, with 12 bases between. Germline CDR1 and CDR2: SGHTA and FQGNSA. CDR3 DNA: TGTGCCAGCAGTTCGGCCAGGGGCGAGCAGTACTTC. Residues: CASSSARGEQYF.

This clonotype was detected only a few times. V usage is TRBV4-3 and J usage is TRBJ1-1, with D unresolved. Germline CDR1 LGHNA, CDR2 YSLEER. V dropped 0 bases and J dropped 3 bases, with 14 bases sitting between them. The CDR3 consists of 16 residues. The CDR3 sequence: CASSQDLTDGDTEAFF. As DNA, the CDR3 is TGCGCCAGCAGCCAAGACCTGACCGACGGGGACACTGAAGCTTTCTTT.

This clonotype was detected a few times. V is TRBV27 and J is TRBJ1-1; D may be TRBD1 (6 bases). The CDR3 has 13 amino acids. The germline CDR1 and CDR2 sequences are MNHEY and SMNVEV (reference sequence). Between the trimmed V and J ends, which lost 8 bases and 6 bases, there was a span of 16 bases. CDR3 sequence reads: CASQDRQPAEAFF. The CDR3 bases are TGTGCCAGCCAAGACAGGCAGCCTGCTGAAGCTTTCTTT.

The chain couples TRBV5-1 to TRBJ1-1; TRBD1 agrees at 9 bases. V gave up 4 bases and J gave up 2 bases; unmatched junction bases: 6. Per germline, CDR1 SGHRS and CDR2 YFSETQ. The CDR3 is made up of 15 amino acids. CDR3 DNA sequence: TGCGCCAGCAGCGATAAGGACAGGGGTAACACTGAAGCTTTCTTT. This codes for CASSDKDRGNTEAFF.

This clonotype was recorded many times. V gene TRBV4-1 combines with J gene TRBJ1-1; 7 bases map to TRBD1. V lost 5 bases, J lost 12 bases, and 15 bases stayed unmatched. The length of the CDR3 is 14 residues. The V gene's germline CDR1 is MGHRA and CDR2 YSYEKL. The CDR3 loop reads CASSGLGTASQPFF. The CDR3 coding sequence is TGCGCCAGCAGCGGTCTCGGGACAGCCAGTCAACCTTTCTTT.

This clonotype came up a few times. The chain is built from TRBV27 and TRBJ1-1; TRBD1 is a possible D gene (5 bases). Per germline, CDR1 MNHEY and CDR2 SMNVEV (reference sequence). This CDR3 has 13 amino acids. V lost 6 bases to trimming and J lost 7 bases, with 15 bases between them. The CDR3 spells CASRIRVTSEAFF. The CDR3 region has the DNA TGTGCCAGCAGAATCAGGGTTACAAGTGAAGCTTTCTTT.

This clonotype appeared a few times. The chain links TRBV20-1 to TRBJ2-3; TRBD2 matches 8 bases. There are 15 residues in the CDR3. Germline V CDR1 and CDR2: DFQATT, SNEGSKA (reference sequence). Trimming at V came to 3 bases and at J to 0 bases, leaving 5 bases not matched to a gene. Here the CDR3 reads CSASNGGASTDTQYF. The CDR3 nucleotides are TGCAGTGCTAGCAACGGGGGGGCTAGCACAGATACGCAGTATTTT.

The chain's CDR3 is CASSLGIDGETQYF. The CDR3 coding sequence is TGCGCCAGCAGCCTTGGCATCGACGGGGAGACCCAGTACTTC. This chain joins TRBV4-1 and TRBJ2-5; D is unclear. Trimming took 4 bases from V and 5 from J, leaving 14 bases between them. Germline loops: CDR1 MGHRA, CDR2 YSYEKL. The CDR3 is 14 amino acids.

The CDR3 nucleotides are TGCGCCAGCAGGGGCGGGAGACGGCCTAGTGAGCAGTTCTTC. This translates into CASRGGRRPSEQFF. This chain joins TRBV5-1 and TRBJ2-1; 7 bases match TRBD2. Germline V lookup: CDR1 SGHRS, CDR2 YFSETQ. V lost 5 bases, J lost 9 bases, and 11 bases stayed unmatched. This CDR3 spans 14 amino acids.

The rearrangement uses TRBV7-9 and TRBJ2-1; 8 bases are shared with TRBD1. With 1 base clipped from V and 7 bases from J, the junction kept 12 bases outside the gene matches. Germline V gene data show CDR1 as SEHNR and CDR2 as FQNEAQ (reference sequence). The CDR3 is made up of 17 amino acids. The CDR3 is CASSLGVGQGAKNEQFF. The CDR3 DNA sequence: TGTGCCAGCAGCTTAGGGGTTGGTCAGGGGGCGAAGAATGAGCAGTTCTTC.

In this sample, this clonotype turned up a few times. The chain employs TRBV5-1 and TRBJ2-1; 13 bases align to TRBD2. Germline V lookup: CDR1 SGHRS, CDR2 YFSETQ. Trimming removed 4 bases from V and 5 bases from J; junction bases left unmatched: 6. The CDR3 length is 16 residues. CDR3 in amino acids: CASSPRGTSGDNEQFF. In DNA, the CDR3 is TGCGCCAGCAGCCCAAGAGGGACTAGCGGGGACAATGAGCAGTTCTTC.